These T cell receptor beta chains were read from a single sample in a study of identical twins. TCRdb re-derived calls from the 5' RACE reads in MiXCR, one entry per CDR3 protein. The sample holds approximately 500,000 distinct CDR3 sequences, about 24% seen once. These data were also reused for a study on T cells expressing NK-cell markers.

The specimen sequenced was CD4+ T cells sorted from blood. Source of these receptors: a woman under 30 in good health. CDR3s include the opening cysteine and the closing phenylalanine or tryptophan. D genes are given only for firm matches. Clone size is stated in some rows and not others, as once, few, many or a class when expanded.

>NA|TRBV20-1|TRBJ2-7|TRBD1
CSARVTGGREQYF
TGCAGTGCTAGAGTGACAGGGGGAAGGGAGCAGTACTTC
>few|TRBV29-1|TRBJ2-3|NA
CSVLLVSRGDTQYF
TGCAGCGTGCTACTAGTAAGCCGCGGGGATACGCAGTATTTT
>NA|TRBV5-1|TRBJ2-7|TRBD1
CASRMGTGVSEQYF
TGCGCCAGCAGAATGGGGACAGGGGTAAGCGAGCAGTACTTC
>NA|TRBV30|TRBJ1-4|TRBD1
CAWSWTGTRREKLFF
TGTGCCTGGAGCTGGACAGGCACTCGGCGGGAAAAACTGTTTTTT
>NA|TRBV29-1|TRBJ1-1|TRBD1
CSLKGQMNTEAFF
TGCAGCCTTAAGGGACAGATGAACACTGAAGCTTTCTTT
>few|TRBV29-1|TRBJ2-1|TRBD2
CSALGLAGGNNEQFF
TGCAGCGCCCTGGGACTAGCGGGAGGAAACAATGAGCAGTTCTTC
>few|TRBV5-5|TRBJ2-6|NA
CASSLAGALSGANVLTF
TGTGCCAGCAGCTTGGCGGGGGCCCTCTCTGGGGCCAACGTCCTGACTTTC
>NA|TRBV6-2/TRBV6-3|TRBJ2-2|NA
CASSYVVGLGVNTGELFF
TGTGCCAGCAGTTACGTGGTCGGGTTGGGGGTTAACACCGGGGAGCTGTTTTTT
>few|TRBV7-2|TRBJ2-7|NA
CASSLTYNYEQYF
TGTGCCAGCAGCTTAACCTATAACTACGAGCAGTACTTC
>NA|TRBV14|TRBJ2-1|NA
CASSQSRHNEQFF
TGTGCCAGCAGCCAATCACGGCACAATGAGCAGTTCTTC
>NA|TRBV29-1|TRBJ2-1|NA
CSVEDHRGPNEQFF
TGCAGCGTTGAAGATCATCGGGGTCCCAATGAGCAGTTCTTC
>NA|TRBV18|TRBJ2-1|NA
CASSLGAGDNNEQFF
TGTGCCAGCTCCCTGGGCGCGGGGGACAACAATGAGCAGTTCTTC
>NA|TRBV7-6|TRBJ2-1|TRBD2
CASSPPGTSGGDQNNEQFF
TGTGCCAGCAGCCCACCCGGGACTAGCGGGGGGGACCAAAACAATGAGCAGTTCTTC
>many|TRBV6-5|TRBJ1-1|TRBD1
CASSYRRGRGDTEAFF
TGTGCCAGCAGTTACAGGAGGGGGCGTGGGGACACTGAAGCTTTCTTT
>few|TRBV29-1|TRBJ2-1|NA
CSVEDSDGASYNEQFF
TGCAGCGTTGAAGATTCTGACGGGGCCTCCTACAATGAGCAGTTCTTC
>few|TRBV10-3|TRBJ2-4|NA
CAISESSGLINIQYF
TGTGCCATCAGTGAGTCGTCGGGCTTAATAAACATTCAGTACTTC
>NA|TRBV6-1|TRBJ1-5|NA
CASSVTVNQPQHF
TGTGCCAGCAGTGTGACAGTGAATCAGCCCCAGCATTTT
>NA|TRBV7-3|TRBJ2-1|TRBD1
CASSLSGTVPFNEQFF
TGTGCCAGCAGCTTAAGTGGGACAGTCCCTTTCAATGAGCAGTTCTTC
>few|TRBV10-3|TRBJ2-3|TRBD2
CAITLAGATDTQYF
TGTGCCATCACCCTAGCGGGAGCCACAGATACGCAGTATTTT
>few|TRBV6-2/TRBV6-3|TRBJ2-1|TRBD2
CASSYRGERGLAGTNEQFF
TGTGCCAGCAGTTACCGGGGGGAAAGGGGACTAGCGGGCACCAATGAGCAGTTCTTC
>few|TRBV5-1|TRBJ2-1|TRBD2
CASSERGDYNEQFF
TGCGCCAGCAGTGAGCGGGGGGATTACAATGAGCAGTTCTTC
>NA|TRBV10-3|TRBJ2-1|NA
CAISEPALGAYNEQFF
TGTGCCATCAGTGAGCCGGCCCTCGGGGCCTACAATGAGCAGTTCTTC
>NA|TRBV10-3|TRBJ1-1|NA
CATGTGENTEAFF
TGTGCCACCGGAACGGGGGAGAACACTGAAGCTTTCTTT
>NA|TRBV11-2|TRBJ2-1|TRBD1
CASSGRQGPDVLYNEQFF
TGTGCCAGCAGCGGTCGACAGGGGCCAGACGTCCTATACAATGAGCAGTTCTTC
>NA|TRBV5-6|TRBJ2-7|NA
CASSLVPSVHIYEQYF
TGTGCCAGCAGCTTGGTGCCGAGCGTGCATATCTACGAGCAGTACTTC
>NA|TRBV5-1|TRBJ2-3|TRBD2
CASSLSLSGTKDTQYF
TGCGCCAGCAGCTTGAGTCTTAGCGGGACGAAAGATACGCAGTATTTT
>few|TRBV27|TRBJ1-1|NA
CASRGPLFAFF
TGTGCCAGCCGAGGCCCCTTGTTCGCTTTCTTT
>NA|TRBV10-3|TRBJ2-3|NA
CATLSLIGGSTDTQYF
TGTGCCACTCTCAGTCTCATCGGGGGAAGCACAGATACGCAGTATTTT
>few|TRBV24-1|TRBJ2-7|NA
CATPRGSDRCREQYF
TGTGCCACCCCCCGGGGAAGCGACCGATGTCGAGAGCAGTACTTC
>NA|TRBV7-8|TRBJ2-7|NA
CASSFLPYEQYF
TGTGCCAGCAGCTTCCTCCCCTACGAGCAGTACTTC
>few|TRBV20-1|TRBJ2-7|NA
CSARGANYEQYF
TGCAGTGCTAGAGGGGCCAACTACGAGCAGTACTTC
>NA|TRBV6-6|TRBJ1-2|NA
CASIIEAGYGYTF
TGTGCCAGCATCATAGAGGCGGGCTATGGCTACACCTTC
>few|TRBV6-2/TRBV6-3|TRBJ2-5|TRBD1
CASSYRDREETQYF
TGTGCCAGCAGTTACCGGGACAGGGAAGAGACCCAGTACTTC
>NA|TRBV6-1|TRBJ2-1|TRBD2
CATKRGVPGVQFF
TGTGCCACCAAACGGGGGGTTCCGGGGGTGCAGTTCTTC
>few|TRBV6-1|TRBJ2-6|NA
CASKLGRYSGANVLTF
TGTGCCAGCAAACTCGGACGGTACTCTGGGGCCAACGTCCTGACTTTC
>few|TRBV11-3|TRBJ1-2|TRBD1
CASSHYRDSYGYTF
TGTGCCAGCAGCCACTACCGGGACAGCTATGGCTACACCTTC
>few|TRBV11-2|TRBJ2-7|NA
CASSLEQGSTYEQYF
TGTGCCAGCAGCTTAGAACAGGGATCTACCTACGAGCAGTACTTC
>NA|TRBV7-9|TRBJ1-1|TRBD1
CASSFQGVLGTEAFF
TGTGCCAGCAGCTTCCAGGGGGTTCTCGGCACTGAAGCTTTCTTT
>NA|TRBV6-1|TRBJ1-1|NA
CASQLGPGRENTEAFF
TGTGCCAGCCAGCTAGGACCAGGGAGAGAGAACACTGAAGCTTTCTTT
>few|TRBV12-3/TRBV12-4|TRBJ2-1|TRBD2
CASSSPSGSWHNEQFF
TGTGCCAGCAGCTCCCCCAGCGGGAGTTGGCACAATGAGCAGTTCTTC
>NA|TRBV20-1|TRBJ1-2|NA
CSARGAGPYGYTF
TGCAGTGCTAGAGGGGCAGGACCCTATGGCTACACCTTC
>NA|TRBV11-2|TRBJ2-5|TRBD1
CASSLGNRGQETQYF
TGTGCCAGCAGCTTAGGCAACAGGGGCCAAGAGACCCAGTACTTC
>NA|TRBV20-1|TRBJ2-3|NA
CSAVNGDTQYF
TGCAGTGCTGTGAACGGAGATACGCAGTATTTT
>once|TRBV3-1|TRBJ2-1|NA
CASMRDFGAPQFF
TGTGCCAGCATGCGGGACTTTGGAGCGCCTCAGTTCTTC
>few|TRBV6-6|TRBJ1-1|TRBD1
CAGGTGGYTEAFF
TGTGCCGGGGGGACAGGGGGGTACACTGAAGCTTTCTTT
>NA|TRBV18|TRBJ2-6|NA
CASSPGTVGANVLTF
TGTGCCAGCTCACCGGGGACGGTCGGGGCCAACGTCCTGACTTTC
>NA|TRBV12-3/TRBV12-4|TRBJ2-7|NA
CASSLRYRFSEQYF
TGTGCCAGCAGTTTGAGGTACAGGTTCTCCGAGCAGTACTTC
>NA|TRBV14|TRBJ1-2|NA
CASSGSGSLANYGYTF
TGTGCCAGCAGCGGCAGCGGATCTTTAGCTAACTATGGCTACACCTTC
>NA|TRBV4-3|TRBJ2-3|NA
CASSQGRRDTQYF
TGCGCCAGCAGCCAAGGAAGGCGAGATACGCAGTATTTT
>NA|TRBV24-1|TRBJ2-1|NA
CATSDSMSGQQFF
TGTGCCACCAGTGACTCGATGTCGGGACAGCAGTTCTTC
>NA|TRBV12-3/TRBV12-4|TRBJ2-7|NA
CASSLWGHIYEQYF
TGTGCCAGCAGCCTCTGGGGACACATCTACGAGCAGTACTTC
>few|TRBV7-2|TRBJ2-7|TRBD1
CASSWGQGFYEQYF
TGTGCCAGCAGCTGGGGACAGGGTTTCTACGAGCAGTACTTC
>few|TRBV5-1|TRBJ2-5|NA
CASSSRGAKETQYF
TGCGCCAGCAGTTCCAGGGGGGCGAAAGAGACCCAGTACTTC
>few|TRBV5-5|TRBJ2-1|NA
CASSWGVAVYNEQFF
TGTGCCAGCAGCTGGGGGGTAGCAGTCTACAATGAGCAGTTCTTC
>many|TRBV18|TRBJ1-3|TRBD1
CASSPTLDRRTGNTIYF
TGTGCCAGCTCACCTACCCTGGACAGGCGGACTGGAAACACCATATATTTT
>many|TRBV5-1|TRBJ2-5|TRBD1
CASSFRTGETQYF
TGTGCCAGCAGCTTCAGGACAGGAGAGACCCAGTACTTC
>few|TRBV30|TRBJ1-1|TRBD1
CAWETGAGTEAFF
TGTGCCTGGGAGACAGGGGCAGGCACTGAAGCTTTCTTT